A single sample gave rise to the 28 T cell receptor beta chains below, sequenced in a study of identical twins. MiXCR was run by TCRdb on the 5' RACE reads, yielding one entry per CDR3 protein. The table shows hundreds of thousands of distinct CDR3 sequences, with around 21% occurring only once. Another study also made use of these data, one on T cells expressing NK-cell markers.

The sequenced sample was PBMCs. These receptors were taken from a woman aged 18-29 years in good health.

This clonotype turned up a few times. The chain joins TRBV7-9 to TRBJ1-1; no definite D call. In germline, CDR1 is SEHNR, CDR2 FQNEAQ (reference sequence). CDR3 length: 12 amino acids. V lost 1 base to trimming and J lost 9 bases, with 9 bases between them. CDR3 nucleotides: TGTGCCAGCAGCTTAGTCACAGCCCAAGCTTTCTTT. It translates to CASSLVTAQAFF.

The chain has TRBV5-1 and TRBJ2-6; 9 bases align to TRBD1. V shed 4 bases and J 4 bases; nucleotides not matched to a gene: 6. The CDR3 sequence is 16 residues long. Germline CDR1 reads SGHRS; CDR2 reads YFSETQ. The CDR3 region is CASSTGTGFGANVLTF. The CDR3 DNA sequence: TGCGCCAGCAGCACCGGGACAGGGTTCGGGGCCAACGTCCTGACTTTC.

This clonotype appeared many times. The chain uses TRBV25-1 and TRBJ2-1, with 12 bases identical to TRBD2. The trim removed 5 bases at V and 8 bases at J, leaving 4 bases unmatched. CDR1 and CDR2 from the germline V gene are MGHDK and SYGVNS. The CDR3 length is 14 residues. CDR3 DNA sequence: TGTGCCAGCAGTCCTGCTAGCGGGGGGGATGAGCAGTTCTTC. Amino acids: CASSPASGGDEQFF.

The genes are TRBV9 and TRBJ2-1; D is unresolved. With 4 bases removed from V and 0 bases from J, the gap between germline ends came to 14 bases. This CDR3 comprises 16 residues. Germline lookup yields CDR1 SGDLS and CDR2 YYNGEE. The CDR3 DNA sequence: TGTGCCAGCAGCCCGGGCCCGACGAGCTCCTACAATGAGCAGTTCTTC. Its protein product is CASSPGPTSSYNEQFF.

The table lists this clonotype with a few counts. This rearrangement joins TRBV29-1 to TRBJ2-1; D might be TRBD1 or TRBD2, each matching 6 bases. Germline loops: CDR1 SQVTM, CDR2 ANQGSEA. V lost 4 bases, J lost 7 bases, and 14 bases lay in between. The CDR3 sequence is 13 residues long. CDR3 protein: CSVVSGARNEQFF. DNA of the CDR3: TGCAGCGTTGTCTCGGGGGCGCGGAATGAGCAGTTCTTC.

In DNA, the CDR3 is TGTGCCAGCAGTCAGCCCGGGAATTCTATTACGCAGTATTTT. This sequence encodes CASSQPGNSITQYF. The chain has TRBV12-3 or TRBV12-4 and TRBJ2-3, with a weak D call TRBD2 (5 bases). This CDR3 is built from 14 residues. V lost 5 bases to trimming and J lost 8 bases, with 17 bases between them.

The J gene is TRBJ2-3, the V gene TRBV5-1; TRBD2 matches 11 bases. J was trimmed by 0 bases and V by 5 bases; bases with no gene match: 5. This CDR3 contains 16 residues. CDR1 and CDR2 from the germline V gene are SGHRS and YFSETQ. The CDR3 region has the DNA TGCGCCAGCAGGACCATAGCGGGGGGGAGCACAGATACGCAGTATTTT. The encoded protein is CASRTIAGGSTDTQYF.

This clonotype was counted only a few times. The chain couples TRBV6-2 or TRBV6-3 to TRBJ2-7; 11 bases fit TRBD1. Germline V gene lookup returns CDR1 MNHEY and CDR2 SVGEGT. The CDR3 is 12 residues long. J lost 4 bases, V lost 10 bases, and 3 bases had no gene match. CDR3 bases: TGTGCCACCGGGACAGGGGGTTACGAGCAGTACTTC. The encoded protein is CATGTGGYEQYF.

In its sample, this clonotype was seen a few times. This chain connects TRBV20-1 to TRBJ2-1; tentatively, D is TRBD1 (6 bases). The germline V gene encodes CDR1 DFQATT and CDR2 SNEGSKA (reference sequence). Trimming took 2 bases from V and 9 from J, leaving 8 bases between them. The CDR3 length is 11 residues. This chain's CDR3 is CSARTGFEQFF. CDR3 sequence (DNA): TGCAGTGCTAGAACAGGGTTTGAGCAGTTCTTC.

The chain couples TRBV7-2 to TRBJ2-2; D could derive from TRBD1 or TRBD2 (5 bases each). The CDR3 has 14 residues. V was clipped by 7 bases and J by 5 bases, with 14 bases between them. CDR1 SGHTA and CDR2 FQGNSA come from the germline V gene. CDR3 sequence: CASTSGLRTGELFF. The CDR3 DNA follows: TGTGCCAGCACCTCGGGGCTTAGGACCGGGGAGCTGTTTTTT. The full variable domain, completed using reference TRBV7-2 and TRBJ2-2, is GAGVSQSPSNKVTEKGKDVELRCDPISGHTALYWYRQSLGQGLEFLIYFQGNSAPDKSGLPSDRFSAERTGGSVSTLTIQRTQQEDSAVYLCASTSGLRTGELFFGEGSRLTVL.

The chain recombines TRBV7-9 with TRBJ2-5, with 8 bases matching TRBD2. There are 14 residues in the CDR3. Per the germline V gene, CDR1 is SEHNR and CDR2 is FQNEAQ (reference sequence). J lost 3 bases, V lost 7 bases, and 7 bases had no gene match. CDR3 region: CASNANSGKETQYF. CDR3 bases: TGTGCCAGCAACGCTAATAGCGGGAAAGAGACCCAGTACTTC.

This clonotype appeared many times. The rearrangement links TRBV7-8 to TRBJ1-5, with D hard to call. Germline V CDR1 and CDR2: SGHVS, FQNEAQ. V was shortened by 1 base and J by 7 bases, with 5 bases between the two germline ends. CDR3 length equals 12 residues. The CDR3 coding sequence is TGTGCCAGCAGCTTAGGGGAACAGCCCCAGCATTTT. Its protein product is CASSLGEQPQHF.

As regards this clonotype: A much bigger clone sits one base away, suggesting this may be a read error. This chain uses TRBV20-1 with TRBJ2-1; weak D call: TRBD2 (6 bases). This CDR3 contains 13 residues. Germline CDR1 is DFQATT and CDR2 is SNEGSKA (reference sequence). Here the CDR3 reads CCATGTLYNEQFF. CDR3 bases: TGCTGTGCAACCGGGACTCTCTACAATGAGCAGTTCTTC.

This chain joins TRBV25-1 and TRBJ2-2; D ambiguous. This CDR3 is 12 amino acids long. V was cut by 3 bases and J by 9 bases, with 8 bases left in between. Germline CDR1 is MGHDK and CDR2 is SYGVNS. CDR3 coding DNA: TGTGCCAGCAGTGATGGGCCCCGGGAGCTGTTTTTT. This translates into CASSDGPRELFF.

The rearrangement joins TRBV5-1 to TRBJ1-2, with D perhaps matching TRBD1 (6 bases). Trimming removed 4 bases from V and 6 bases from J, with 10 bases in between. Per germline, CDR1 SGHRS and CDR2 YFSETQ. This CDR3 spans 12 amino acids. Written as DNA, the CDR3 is TGCGCCAGCAGCATTACAGGGCATGGCTACACCTTC. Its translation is CASSITGHGYTF.

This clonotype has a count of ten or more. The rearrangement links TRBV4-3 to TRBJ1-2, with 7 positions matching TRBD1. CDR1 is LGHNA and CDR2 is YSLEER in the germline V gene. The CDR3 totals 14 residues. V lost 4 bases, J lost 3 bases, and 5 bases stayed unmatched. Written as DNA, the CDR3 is TGCGCCAGCAGCCCGAACGGACAGGACTATGGCTACACCTTC. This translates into CASSPNGQDYGYTF.

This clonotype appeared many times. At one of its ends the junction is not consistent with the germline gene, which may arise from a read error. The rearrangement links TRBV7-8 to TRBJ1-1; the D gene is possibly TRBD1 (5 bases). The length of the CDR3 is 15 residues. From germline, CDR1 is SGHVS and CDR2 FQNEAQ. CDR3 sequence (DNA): TGTGCCAGCAGCGTAGCGGGACTCCGAGGCACTGAAGCTTTCTTT. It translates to CASSVAGLRGTEAFF. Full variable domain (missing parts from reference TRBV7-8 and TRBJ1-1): GAGVSQSPRYKVAKRGQDVALRCDPISGHVSLFWYQQALGQGPEFLTYFQNEAQLDKSGLPSDRFFAERPEGSVSTLKIQRTQQEDSAVYLCASSVAGLRGTEAFFGQGTRLTVV.

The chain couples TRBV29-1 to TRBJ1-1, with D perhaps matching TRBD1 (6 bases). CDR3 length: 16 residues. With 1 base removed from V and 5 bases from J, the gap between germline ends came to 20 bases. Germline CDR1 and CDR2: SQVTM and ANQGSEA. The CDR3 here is CSVEARLGGKITEAFF. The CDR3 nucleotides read TGCAGCGTTGAAGCCCGACTAGGGGGTAAGATAACTGAAGCTTTCTTT.

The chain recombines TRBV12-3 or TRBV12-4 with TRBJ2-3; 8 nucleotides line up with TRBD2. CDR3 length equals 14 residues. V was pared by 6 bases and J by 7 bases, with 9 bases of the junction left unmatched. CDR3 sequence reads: CASRTSGTVYTQYF. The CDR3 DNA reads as TGTGCCAGCAGAACTAGCGGCACAGTTTATACGCAGTATTTT.

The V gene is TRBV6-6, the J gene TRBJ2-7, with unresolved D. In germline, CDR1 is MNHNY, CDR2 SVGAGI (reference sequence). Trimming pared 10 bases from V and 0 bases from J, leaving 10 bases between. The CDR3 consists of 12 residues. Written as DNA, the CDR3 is TGTGCCACCCTCAGCGTCTCCTACGAGCAGTACTTC. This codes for CATLSVSYEQYF.

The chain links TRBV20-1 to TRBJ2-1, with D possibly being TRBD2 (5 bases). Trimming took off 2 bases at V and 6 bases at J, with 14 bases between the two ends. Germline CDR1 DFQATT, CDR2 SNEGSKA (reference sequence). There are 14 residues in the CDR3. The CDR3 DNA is TGCAGTGCTAGACCTGGGAGCAGCCTCAATGAGCAGTTCTTC. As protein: CSARPGSSLNEQFF.

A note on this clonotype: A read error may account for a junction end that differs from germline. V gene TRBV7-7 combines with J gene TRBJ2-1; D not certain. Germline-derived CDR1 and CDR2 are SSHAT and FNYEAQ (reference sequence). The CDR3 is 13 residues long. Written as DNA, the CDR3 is TGTGCTAGCAGCTTAGGATTCGGCAATGAGCAGTTCTTC. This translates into CASSLGFGNEQFF.

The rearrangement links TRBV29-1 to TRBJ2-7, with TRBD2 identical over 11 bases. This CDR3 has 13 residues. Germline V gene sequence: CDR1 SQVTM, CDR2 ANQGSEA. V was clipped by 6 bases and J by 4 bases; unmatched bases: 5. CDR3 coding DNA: TGCAGCGTCCTAGCGGGAGGAAGGTACGAGCAGTACTTC. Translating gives CSVLAGGRYEQYF.

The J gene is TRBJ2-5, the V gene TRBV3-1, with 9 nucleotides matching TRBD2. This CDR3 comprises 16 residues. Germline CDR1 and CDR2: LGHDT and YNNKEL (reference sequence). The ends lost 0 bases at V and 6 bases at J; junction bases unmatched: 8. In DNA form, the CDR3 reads TGTGCCAGCAGCCAAGAGAGTAGCGGGAGAGGGAAGACCCAGTACTTC. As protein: CASSQESSGRGKTQYF.

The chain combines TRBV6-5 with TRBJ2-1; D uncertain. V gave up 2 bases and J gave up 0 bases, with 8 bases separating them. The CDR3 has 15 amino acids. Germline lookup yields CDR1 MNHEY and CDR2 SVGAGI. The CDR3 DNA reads TGTGCCAGCAGTTACAGGAGTAGCTCCTACAATGAGCAGTTCTTC. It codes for CASSYRSSSYNEQFF.

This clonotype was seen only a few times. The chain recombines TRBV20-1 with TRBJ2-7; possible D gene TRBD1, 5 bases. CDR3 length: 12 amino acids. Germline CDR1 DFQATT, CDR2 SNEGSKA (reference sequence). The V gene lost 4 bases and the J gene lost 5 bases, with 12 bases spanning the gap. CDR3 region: CSATGSTHEQYF. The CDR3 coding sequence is TGCAGTGCTACAGGGTCTACCCACGAGCAGTACTTC.

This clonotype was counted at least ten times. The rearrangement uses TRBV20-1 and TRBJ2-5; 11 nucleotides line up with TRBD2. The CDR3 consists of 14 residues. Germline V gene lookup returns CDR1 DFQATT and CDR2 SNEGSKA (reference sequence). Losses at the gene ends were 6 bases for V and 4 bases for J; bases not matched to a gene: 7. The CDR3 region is CSATSSGGIETQYF. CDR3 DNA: TGCAGTGCCACTTCTAGCGGGGGGATAGAGACCCAGTACTTC.

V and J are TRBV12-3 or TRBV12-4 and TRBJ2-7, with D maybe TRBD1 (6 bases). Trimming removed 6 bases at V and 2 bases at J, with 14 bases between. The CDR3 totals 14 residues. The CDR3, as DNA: TGTGCCAGCAGGGGAACCGGGACACCCTACGAGCAGTACTTC. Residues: CASRGTGTPYEQYF.